These 18 T cell receptor beta chains were all obtained from the same sample, sequenced in a study of shared T cell receptors in the human thymus. This table comes from immunoSEQ multiplex PCR, and its TCRdb copy is limited to in-frame clones, with some not included. Altogether hundreds of thousands of clones are present, more than 75% being singletons, with the ten largest covering approximately 0.013%. These data were also filed under a second study, of human thymus T cells.

The material sequenced was thymocytes. The receptors were sampled from a boy younger than two with a congenital heart defect.

The V and J genes are TRBV25-1 and TRBJ2-1; perhaps TRBD1 as D (5 bases). This CDR3 region has 16 residues. With 2 bases removed from V and 4 bases from J, the gap between germline ends came to 15 bases. Germline V CDR1 and CDR2: MGHDK, SYGVNS. The CDR3 DNA reads TGTGCCAGCAGTGAAACAGGTAGGCCCGTTTACAATGAGCAGTTCTTC. This translates into CASSETGRPVYNEQFF.

The V and J genes are TRBV15 and TRBJ2-2; D is perhaps TRBD1 (6 bases). CDR3 length: 14 residues. Germline CDR1 and CDR2: LNHNV and YYDKDF (reference sequence). Trimming removed 4 bases from V and 3 bases from J, with 9 bases in between. This CDR3 is CATSIGGDTGELFF. CDR3 nucleotides: TGTGCCACCAGCATTGGGGGCGACACCGGGGAGCTGTTTTTT. The full variable domain, with the rest looked up from reference TRBV15 and TRBJ2-2, is DAMVIQNPRYQVTQFGKPVTLSCSQTLNHNVMYWYQQKSSQAPKLLFHYYDKDFNNEADTPDNFQSRRPNTSFCFLDIRSPGLGDTAMYLCATSIGGDTGELFFGEGSRLTVL.

The chain has TRBV6-5 and TRBJ1-4; D remains unclear. The CDR3 consists of 16 residues. With 0 bases removed from V and 7 bases from J, the gap between germline ends came to 15 bases. Germline loops: CDR1 MNHEY, CDR2 SVGAGI. CDR3 sequence reads: CASSYSNCTPGEKLFF. The CDR3 DNA is TGTGCCAGCAGTTACTCGAATTGTACTCCCGGTGAAAAACTGTTTTTT.

J is TRBJ2-7 and V is TRBV25-1; 8 nucleotides match TRBD2. J was trimmed by 4 bases and V by 0 bases; bases with no gene match: 8. The germline gives CDR1 MGHDK, CDR2 SYGVNS. The CDR3 extends over 16 amino acids. CDR3 in amino acids: CASSEYSTSGWYEQYF. The CDR3 region has the DNA TGTGCCAGCAGTGAATATAGTACTAGCGGATGGTACGAGCAGTACTTC.

The DNA of the CDR3 is TGTGCCAGCAGTTTTATGGCTAGCGGGTCCTACGAGCAGTACTTC. Translated: CASSFMASGSYEQYF. The chain has TRBV28 and TRBJ2-7, with 8 nucleotides matching TRBD2. From germline, CDR1 is MDHEN and CDR2 SYDVKM. CDR3 length equals 15 residues. V dropped 3 bases and J dropped 1; count of bases not matched to a gene: 5.

The rearrangement links TRBV27 to TRBJ2-1; D unresolved. This CDR3 has 15 residues. The germline gives CDR1 MNHEY, CDR2 SMNVEV (reference sequence). V was trimmed by 6 bases and J by 1 base, leaving 13 bases between them. The CDR3 sequence: CASRPRSSSYNEQFF. CDR3 sequence (DNA): TGTGCCAGCAGACCCCGGTCCTCGTCCTACAATGAGCAGTTCTTC.

The sample holds a few counts of this clone. The V and J genes are TRBV7-6 and TRBJ2-2; TRBD1 is a possible D gene (6 bases). The CDR3 totals 15 residues. Looked up from germline, CDR1 is SGHVS and CDR2 is FNYEAQ. With 2 bases removed from V and 2 bases from J, the gap between germline ends came to 9 bases. The CDR3 sequence is CASSLQGTNTGELFF. The CDR3 DNA sequence: TGTGCCAGCAGCTTACAGGGGACAAACACCGGGGAGCTGTTTTTT.

The chain has TRBV6-4 and TRBJ1-4; D is unresolved. V was trimmed by 5 bases and J by 13 bases, leaving 11 bases between them. Germline V CDR1 and CDR2: MRHNA, SNTAGT. This CDR3 is 11 amino acids long. CDR3 sequence: CASSPAPGLFF. The DNA for the CDR3 is TGTGCCAGCAGTCCAGCGCCGGGACTGTTTTTT.

The chain is built from TRBV7-2 and TRBJ2-1, with D perhaps matching TRBD2 (6 bases). CDR3 length equals 17 residues. Germline CDR1 SGHTA, CDR2 FQGNSA. The germline V and J ends were trimmed by 0 bases and 8 bases, with 20 bases remaining between them. The DNA for the CDR3 is TGTGCCAGCAGCTTAGCGGGGGTAGCGGCTTCTTGGGATGAGCAGTTCTTC. This encodes CASSLAGVAASWDEQFF.

The genes are TRBV19 and TRBJ2-1; the D gene is possibly TRBD2 (7 bases). From germline, CDR1 is LNHDA and CDR2 SQIVND (reference sequence). The CDR3 runs 14 residues. The V end lost 6 bases, the J end lost 2 bases, and 11 bases lay between the germline ends. The CDR3 DNA is TGTGCCAGTAGAGAGGGGGGGACCTACAATGAGCAGTTCTTC. It yields the protein CASREGGTYNEQFF.

As concerns this clone: The CDR3 ends on some other residue instead of the conserved phenylalanine or tryptophan, so this is likely a read error. The DNA is omitted, as the CDR3 cannot be located on it reliably, and the CDR3 follows TCRdb's listing. This sequence joins TRBV20-1 and TRBJ2-3; TRBD2 reflects the table's D call only, with no check against the DNA. In germline, CDR1 is DFQATT, CDR2 SNEGSKA (reference sequence). The CDR3 totals 8 residues, both ends included. The chain's CDR3 is CSARWGGV.

The rearrangement joins TRBV27 to TRBJ1-2; D is possibly TRBD1 (6 bases). CDR1 is MNHEY, CDR2 SMNVEV, per germline (reference sequence). V lost 8 bases and J 3 bases, leaving 16 bases between the germline ends. The CDR3 extends over 14 amino acids. The CDR3 region is CASSLVGTHYGYTF. The DNA of the CDR3 is TGTGCCAGCTCTTTGGTCGGGACACACTATGGCTACACCTTC.

Worth noting for this clone: Lacking the conserved final phenylalanine or tryptophan, this CDR3 likely reflects a read error. The limits of the CDR3 on the DNA are not certain, so only TCRdb's listed CDR3 is given. This chain uses TRBV6-1 with TRBJ2-7; the D segment call TRBD2 is taken from the table without a DNA check. Germline V CDR1 and CDR2: MNHNS, SASEGT. Counting both end residues, the CDR3 totals 11 amino acids. CDR3 sequence: CASPQGGLALS.

This clone came up a few times. The V gene is TRBV15, the J gene TRBJ1-5, with a weak D call TRBD1 (5 bases). Germline V gene lookup returns CDR1 LNHNV and CDR2 YYDKDF (reference sequence). The CDR3 is 14 residues long. The ends were cut back, 3 bases at V and 7 bases at J, with 13 bases in the middle. DNA of the CDR3: TGTGCCACCAGCAGTGGAAGGGGCGGACAGCCCCAGCATTTT. Protein: CATSSGRGGQPQHF.

The CDR3 DNA follows: TGCGCCAGCAGCCAAGTCGGCCTAGCGGGAGGGCCTTTCGAGCAGTACTTC. Its protein is CASSQVGLAGGPFEQYF. The V and J genes are TRBV4-3 and TRBJ2-7, with 12 bases aligning to TRBD2. Trimming cost V 1 base and J 6 bases; bases outside gene matches: 10. The CDR3 spans 17 residues. Germline CDR1 is LGHNA and CDR2 is YSLEER.

A single count supports this clone. This chain uses TRBV7-6 with TRBJ2-1; perhaps TRBD2 as D (6 bases). Trimming cost V 3 bases and J 3 bases, with 21 bases left between them. The CDR3 runs 18 residues. The germline V gene has CDR1 SGHVS and CDR2 FNYEAQ. Here the CDR3 reads CASSFLEWRDHFYNEQFF. CDR3 in DNA: TGTGCCAGCAGCTTTTTGGAATGGCGGGATCATTTCTACAATGAGCAGTTCTTC.

The CDR3 reads CASRRGTGGDYGYTF. The DNA for the CDR3 is TGCGCCAGCAGACGCGGGACAGGCGGCGACTATGGCTACACCTTC. This chain links TRBV5-1 with TRBJ1-2; 8 nucleotides agree with TRBD1. The CDR3 has 15 residues. The J segment lost 3 bases and the V segment lost 5 bases, leaving 9 bases of the junction unmatched. Germline loops: CDR1 SGHRS, CDR2 YFSETQ.

This rearrangement joins TRBV27 to TRBJ2-2, with D possibly being TRBD2 (5 bases). The V gene lost 10 bases and the J gene lost 2 bases, with 11 bases spanning the gap. The CDR3 has 13 amino acids. Germline V gene sequence: CDR1 MNHEY, CDR2 SMNVEV (reference sequence). In DNA form, the CDR3 reads TGTGCCACCTCAGAGGGTAACACCGGGGAGCTGTTTTTT. Its translation is CATSEGNTGELFF.